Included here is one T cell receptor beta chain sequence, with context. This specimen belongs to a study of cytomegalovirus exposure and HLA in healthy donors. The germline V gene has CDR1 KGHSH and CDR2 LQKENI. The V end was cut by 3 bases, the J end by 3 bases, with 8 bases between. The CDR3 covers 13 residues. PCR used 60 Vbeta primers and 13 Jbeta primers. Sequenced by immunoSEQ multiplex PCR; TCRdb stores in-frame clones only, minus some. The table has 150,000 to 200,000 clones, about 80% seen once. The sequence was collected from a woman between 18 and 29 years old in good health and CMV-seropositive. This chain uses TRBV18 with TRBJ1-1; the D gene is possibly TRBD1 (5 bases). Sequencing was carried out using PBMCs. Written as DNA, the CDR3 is TGTGCCAGCTCACCTGTACAGGACACTGAAGCTTTCTTT. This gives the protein CASSPVQDTEAFF. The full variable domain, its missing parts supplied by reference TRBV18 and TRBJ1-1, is NAGVMQNPRHLVRRRGQEARLRCSPMKGHSHVYWYRQLPEEGLKFMVYLQKENIIDESGMPKERFSAEFPKEGPSILRIQQVVRGDSAAYFCASSPVQDTEAFFGQGTRLTVV.